This T cell receptor beta chain was recorded in a study of chemoradiotherapy in HPV16-positive cancers. Study details: A couple of HPV16-positive patients' cells yielded candidate HPV-specific clones and common motifs.

Repeated repertoire sampling spanned the course of chemoradiotherapy. Germline CDR1 reads SNHLY; CDR2 reads FYNNEI. V lost 10 bases and J 2 bases, leaving 14 bases between the germline ends. CDR3 length: 14 residues. Study findings and constraints: HPV-responsive T-cell expansion during chemoradiotherapy was linked to improved recurrence-free survival in HPV16-positive patients. HPV-specific T cells were functionally defined from only two HPV16-positive patients.

Only in-frame clones appear in the TCRdb table, and some are missing; sequencing was by immunoSEQ multiplex PCR. The sample lists some 5,000 clones, just over 90% occurring once. Note on this clone: Its antigen is not known.

The sample consisted of blood, taken from a patient who underwent chemoradiotherapy. The sequence was collected from a human donor with HPV-associated anogenital cancer. The chain recombines TRBV2 with TRBJ2-2, with a weak D call TRBD2 (6 bases). The chain's CDR3 is CATQDGGNTGELFF. CDR3 nucleotides: TGTGCCACACAGGACGGGGGAAACACCGGGGAGCTGTTTTTT. The complete variable domain, with remaining parts taken from reference TRBV2 and TRBJ2-2, reads EPEVTQTPSHQVTQMGQEVILRCVPISNHLYFYWYRQILGQKVEFLVSFYNNEISEKSEIFDDQFSVERPDGSNFTLKIRSTKLEDSAMYFCATQDGGNTGELFFGEGSRLTVL.